This TCR beta chain was sequenced for a study of CD8+CD57+ T cells in acquired aplastic anemia. About the research overall: Across the sorted CD4+ and CD8+ cells, DNA amounts averaged about 3 ug. Findings and limits, study-wide: Significance was not reached for CD8+ Simpson's diversity between patients and controls. Patients and controls shared just under 30 CD8+ CDR3 sequences, highly expressed in patients.

For CDR3 and TCR beta VDJ profiling, genomic DNA was the template used. TCRdb re-called the reads with MiXCR, one entry per CDR3 protein. The data hold 200,000 or so distinct CDR3 sequences, with about three fifths observed a single time. CDR3 length: 15 amino acids. Per germline, CDR1 LNHDA and CDR2 SQIVND (reference sequence). V dropped 5 bases and J dropped 5 bases, with 18 bases sitting between them. A remark on this clonotype: Its target is not known.

This chain uses TRBV19 with TRBJ1-1; the D gene is possibly TRBD1 (5 bases). Sequencing was done on a sample of sorted CD4+, CD8+, or CD8+CD57+ T cells (not recorded which) from PBMCs. This TCR was sampled from a human donor with severe aplastic anemia or a healthy control (not recorded which). Written as DNA, the CDR3 is TGTGCCAGTAGTTCACCGGGCCTAGGGGCGACTGAAGCTTTCTTT. It encodes CASSSPGLGATEAFF.